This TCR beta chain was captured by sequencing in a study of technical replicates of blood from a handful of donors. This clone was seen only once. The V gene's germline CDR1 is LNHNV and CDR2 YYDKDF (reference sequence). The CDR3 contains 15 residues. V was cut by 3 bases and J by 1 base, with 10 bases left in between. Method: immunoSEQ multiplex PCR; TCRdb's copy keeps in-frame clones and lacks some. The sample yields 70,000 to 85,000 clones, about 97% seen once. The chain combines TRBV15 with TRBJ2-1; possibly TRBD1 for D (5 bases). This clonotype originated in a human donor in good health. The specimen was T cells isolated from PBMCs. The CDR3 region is CATSSARGSYNEQFF. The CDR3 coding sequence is TGTGCCACCAGCAGTGCTAGGGGTTCCTACAATGAGCAGTTCTTC.